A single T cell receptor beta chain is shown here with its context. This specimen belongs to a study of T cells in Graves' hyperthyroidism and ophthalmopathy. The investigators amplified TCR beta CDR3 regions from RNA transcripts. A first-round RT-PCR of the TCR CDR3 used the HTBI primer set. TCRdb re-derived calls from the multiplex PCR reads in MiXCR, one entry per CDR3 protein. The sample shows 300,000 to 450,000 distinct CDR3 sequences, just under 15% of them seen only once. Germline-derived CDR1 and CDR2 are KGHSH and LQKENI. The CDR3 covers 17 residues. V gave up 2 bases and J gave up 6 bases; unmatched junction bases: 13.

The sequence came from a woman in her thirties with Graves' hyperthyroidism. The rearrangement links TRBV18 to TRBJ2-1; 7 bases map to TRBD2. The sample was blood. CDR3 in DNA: TGTGCCAGCTCACCAAGTTTGGCGGGAGCTCGGGGCAATGAGCAGTTCTTC. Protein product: CASSPSLAGARGNEQFF.